A single sample is the source of the 3 T cell receptor beta chains below, sequenced in a study of cytomegalovirus exposure and HLA in healthy donors. PCR amplification relied on 60 Vbeta primers (plus 13 Jbeta primers). TCRdb's copy holds only in-frame clones and misses some; the assay was immunoSEQ multiplex PCR. The sample has about 130,000 clones, roughly four fifths seen once. Material: PBMCs. The receptors originated from a woman aged 40 to 50 in good health and CMV-seropositive.

CDR3 in DNA: TGTGCCAGCAGCCACAGGGTAACCGGGGAGCTGTTTTTT. Protein sequence: CASSHRVTGELFF. The chain employs TRBV5-6 and TRBJ2-2, with D tentatively TRBD1 (6 bases). This CDR3 is built from 13 residues. Germline CDR1 reads SGHDT; CDR2 reads YYEEEE. Trimming removed 4 bases from V and 5 bases from J, with 9 bases in between.

This sequence joins TRBV9 and TRBJ2-1; 10 bases match TRBD2. V shed 0 bases and J 10 bases; nucleotides not matched to a gene: 13. The CDR3 is 17 residues long. Germline V gene data show CDR1 as SGDLS and CDR2 as YYNGEE. CDR3 sequence reads: CASSVGWASGGAGEQFF. In DNA, the CDR3 is TGTGCCAGCAGCGTAGGATGGGCAAGCGGGGGGGCCGGGGAGCAGTTCTTC. Together with reference TRBV9 and TRBJ2-1, the CDR3 gives the full variable domain: DSGVTQTPKHLITATGQRVTLRCSPRSGDLSVYWYQQSLDQGLQFLIQYYNGEERAKGNILERFSAQQFPDLHSELNLSSLELGDSALYFCASSVGWASGGAGEQFFGPGTRLTVL.

Concerning this clone: One junction end does not reproduce the germline sequence, and a read error may be involved. The chain has TRBV7-7 and TRBJ2-2; the match to TRBD2 covers 14 bases. Germline V CDR1 and CDR2: SSHAT, FNYEAQ (reference sequence). The CDR3 is 15 residues long. CDR3 nucleotide sequence: TGTGCTAGCAGCCCGGGACTAGCGGGAGCCGGGGAGCTGTTTTTT. It is translated as CASSPGLAGAGELFF.